This T cell receptor (beta chain) was recorded in a study of blood T cells in healthy people across ages. Study-wide findings and caveats: The recorded TCR beta diversity per million T cells decreased in a roughly linear manner with age.

The second PCR ran roughly 7 to 12 cycles with a sample-barcoded 5' primer and J-beta primers. TCRdb reanalysed the 5' RACE reads using MiXCR and keeps one entry per CDR3 protein. Of about a million distinct CDR3 sequences listed, 48% were seen once; the top ten hold 10% to 15%. V gave up 5 bases and J gave up 5 bases, with 13 bases separating them. The CDR3 is 13 residues long. The V gene's germline CDR1 is MNHEY and CDR2 SMNVEV (reference sequence). A note on this clonotype: Its antigen is still unknown.

The sequenced sample was blood. This clonotype was obtained from a man aged 25 to 40 in good health. The chain has TRBV27 and TRBJ2-7; D unresolved. In nucleotides, the CDR3 is TGTGCCAGCAGTGAGAACCCGGGCAACGAGCAGTACTTC. Residues: CASSENPGNEQYF.